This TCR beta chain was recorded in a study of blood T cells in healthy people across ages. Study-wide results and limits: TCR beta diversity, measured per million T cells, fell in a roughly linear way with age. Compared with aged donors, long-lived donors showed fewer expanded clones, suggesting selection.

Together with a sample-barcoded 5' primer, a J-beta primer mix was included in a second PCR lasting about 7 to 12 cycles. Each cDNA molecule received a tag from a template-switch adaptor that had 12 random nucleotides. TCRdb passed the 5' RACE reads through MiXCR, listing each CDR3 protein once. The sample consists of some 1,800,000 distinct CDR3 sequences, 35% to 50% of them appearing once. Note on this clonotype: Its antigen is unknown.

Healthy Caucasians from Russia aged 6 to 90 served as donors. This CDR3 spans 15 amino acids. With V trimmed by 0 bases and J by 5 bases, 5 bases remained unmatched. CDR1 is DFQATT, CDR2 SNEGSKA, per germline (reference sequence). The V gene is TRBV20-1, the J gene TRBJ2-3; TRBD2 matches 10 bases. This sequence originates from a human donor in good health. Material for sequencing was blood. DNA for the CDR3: TGCAGTGCTAGAGATTTAGCGGGGGGAGTAGATACGCAGTATTTT. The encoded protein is CSARDLAGGVDTQYF.